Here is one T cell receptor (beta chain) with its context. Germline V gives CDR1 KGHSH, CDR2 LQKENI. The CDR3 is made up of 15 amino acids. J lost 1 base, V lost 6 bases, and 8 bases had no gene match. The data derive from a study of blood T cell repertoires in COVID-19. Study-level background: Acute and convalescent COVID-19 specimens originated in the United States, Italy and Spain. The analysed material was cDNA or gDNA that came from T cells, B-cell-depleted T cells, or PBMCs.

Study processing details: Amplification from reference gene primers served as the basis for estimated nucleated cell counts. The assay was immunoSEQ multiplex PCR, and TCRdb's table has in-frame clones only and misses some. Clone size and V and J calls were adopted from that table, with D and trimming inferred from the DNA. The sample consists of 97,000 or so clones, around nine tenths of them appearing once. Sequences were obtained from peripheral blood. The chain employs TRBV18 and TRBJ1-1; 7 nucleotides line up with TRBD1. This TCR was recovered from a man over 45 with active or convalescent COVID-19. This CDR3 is CASSPSGQENTEAFF. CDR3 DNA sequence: TGTGCCAGCTCGCCTTCTGGACAGGAGAACACTGAAGCTTTCTTT.